The source of this TCR beta chain is a study of T cell responses to AZD1222 COVID-19 vaccine. This CDR3 has 14 residues. V dropped 2 bases and J dropped 7 bases, with 12 bases sitting between them. Germline-derived CDR1 and CDR2 are SNHLY and FYNNEI. Clones were read by immunoSEQ multiplex PCR, and TCRdb kept only the in-frame ones, dropping some. The sample has 150,000 or so clones; roughly 90% are singletons. The chain couples TRBV2 to TRBJ1-5; D is perhaps TRBD1 (5 bases). The clonotype was recovered from an adult who received the AZD1222 COVID-19 vaccine. This sample comprised peripheral blood, obtained 28 days after the second AZD1222 dose. CDR3 bases: TGTGCCAGCAGTGAATGGCCGGACATACAGCCCCAGCATTTT. Protein: CASSEWPDIQPQHF.